This passage covers 18 T cell receptor beta chains from one sample sequenced in a study of blood T cell repertoires in COVID-19. Some clones are missing from TCRdb's copy, which holds only in-frame ones; the method was immunoSEQ multiplex PCR. The sample records about 80,000 clones, 70% to 90% being singletons. Sample: peripheral blood. The receptors originated from a man aged 30-40 years with acute or convalescent COVID-19.

The chain couples TRBV7-9 to TRBJ2-7; possibly TRBD1 for D (6 bases). Germline V gene data show CDR1 as SEHNR and CDR2 as FQNEAQ (reference sequence). There are 14 residues in the CDR3. The V gene lost 1 base and the J gene lost 3 bases, with 10 bases spanning the gap. This chain's CDR3 is CASSLETGFYEQYF. CDR3 sequence (DNA): TGTGCCAGCAGCTTAGAAACAGGGTTCTACGAGCAGTACTTC.

The gene calls are TRBV4-1 and TRBJ2-1; 13 nucleotides match TRBD2. V dropped 0 bases and J dropped 7; count of bases not matched to a gene: 3. Germline V CDR1 and CDR2: MGHRA, YSYEKL. The CDR3 is 16 residues long. CDR3 nucleotides: TGCGCCAGCAGCCAAGAATGGACTAGCGGGAGTAATGAGCAGTTCTTC. As protein: CASSQEWTSGSNEQFF.

In this sample, this clone turned up once. The J gene is TRBJ1-1, the V gene TRBV29-1; TRBD1 agrees at 7 bases. Germline CDR1 and CDR2: SQVTM and ANQGSEA. This CDR3 contains 14 residues. CDR3 residues: CSPPSTGMNTEAFF. The CDR3 DNA sequence: TGCAGTCCCCCCTCGACAGGGATGAACACTGAAGCTTTCTTT.

The chain uses TRBV30 and TRBJ2-3; TRBD1 is a possible D gene (6 bases). Germline CDR1 reads GTSNPN; CDR2 reads SVGIG (reference sequence). Between the trimmed V and J ends, which lost 2 bases and 6 bases, there was a span of 18 bases. The CDR3 contains 15 residues. The CDR3 DNA follows: TGTGCCTGGAGTAAAACAGGGTCCGAGGTGGATACGCAGTATTTT. Translated: CAWSKTGSEVDTQYF.

The chain uses TRBV28 and TRBJ2-2, with D possibly being TRBD2 (5 bases). Per germline, CDR1 MDHEN and CDR2 SYDVKM. The V end lost 1 base, the J end lost 4 bases, and 10 bases lay between the germline ends. The CDR3 extends over 15 amino acids. The CDR3 region is CASSLSIRGTGELFF. As DNA, the CDR3 is TGTGCCAGCAGTTTATCCATCCGGGGCACCGGGGAGCTGTTTTTT.

V and J are TRBV6-5 and TRBJ2-2; no reliable D call. The CDR3 has 13 residues. Trimming shortened V by 8 bases and J by 6 bases, and 13 bases separated the two germline ends. Germline lookup yields CDR1 MNHEY and CDR2 SVGAGI. CDR3 sequence (DNA): TGTGCCAGCCATACTCTAGAGGCCGGGGAGCTGTTTTTT. This codes for CASHTLEAGELFF.

This rearrangement joins TRBV28 to TRBJ2-3; 8 bases align to TRBD2. CDR3 size: 14 residues. V lost 7 bases to trimming and J lost 5 bases; unmatched junction nucleotides: 8. The germline V gene encodes CDR1 MDHEN and CDR2 SYDVKM. In nucleotides, the CDR3 is TGTGCCAGCAATTTCGGGGGGGTGGGAGATACGCAGTATTTT. Protein sequence: CASNFGGVGDTQYF. The whole variable domain, remainder taken from reference TRBV28 and TRBJ2-3, is DVKVTQSSRYLVKRTGEKVFLECVQDMDHENMFWYRQDPGLGLRLIYFSYDVKMKEKGDIPEGYSVSREKKERFSLILESASTNQTSMYLCASNFGGVGDTQYFGPGTRLTVL.

The V gene is TRBV30, the J gene TRBJ2-1; TRBD2 matches 10 bases. Germline values: CDR1 GTSNPN, CDR2 SVGIG (reference sequence). CDR3 length: 13 residues. CDR3 in amino acids: CASLAGAPDEQFF. The CDR3 nucleotides are TGTGCTTCCCTAGCGGGAGCTCCGGATGAGCAGTTCTTC.

The chain uses TRBV27 and TRBJ2-3; no definite D call. This CDR3 spans 12 amino acids. V was clipped by 2 bases and J by 4 bases, with 4 bases between them. Germline V CDR1 and CDR2: MNHEY, SMNVEV (reference sequence). The CDR3 bases are TGTGCCAGCAGTTTACGGGCAGATACGCAGTATTTT. Protein product: CASSLRADTQYF.

V is TRBV30 and J is TRBJ2-3; TRBD2 might be the D (6 bases). The CDR3 extends over 12 amino acids. CDR1 is GTSNPN, CDR2 SVGIG, per germline (reference sequence). The CDR3 sequence is CSLGSRTDTQYF. The CDR3 DNA reads TGTTCTCTCGGGAGTCGTACAGATACGCAGTATTTT.

V and J are TRBV7-9 and TRBJ2-7, with D unclear. V lost 6 bases and J lost 5, with 11 bases in between. Per the germline V gene, CDR1 is SEHNR and CDR2 is FQNEAQ (reference sequence). CDR3 length: 12 amino acids. The CDR3, as DNA: TGTGCCAGCAGTTTCCCCCAGAACGAGCAGTACTTC. Translation gives CASSFPQNEQYF.

This chain connects TRBV30 to TRBJ1-2; the D gene is possibly TRBD1 (6 bases). Per the germline V gene, CDR1 is GTSNPN and CDR2 is SVGIG (reference sequence). The CDR3 runs to 16 residues. Trimming shortened V by 1 base and J by 2 bases, and 17 bases separated the two germline ends. The DNA for the CDR3 is TGTGCCTGGAGTGGAGGGGGAATTAACTTGAACTATGGCTACACCTTC. Translating gives CAWSGGGINLNYGYTF.

This clone has just one count. The chain has TRBV5-4 and TRBJ2-1; a possible D gene is TRBD1 (6 bases). This CDR3 region has 16 residues. Germline assignment: CDR1 SGHNT and CDR2 YYREEE (reference sequence). Between the trimmed V and J ends, which lost 0 bases and 2 bases, there was a span of 12 bases. CDR3 region: CASSLEGGWPYNEQFF. CDR3 nucleotide sequence: TGTGCCAGCAGCTTGGAAGGGGGTTGGCCCTACAATGAGCAGTTCTTC.

The chain carries TRBV6-4 and TRBJ2-1; tentative D call: TRBD2 (5 bases). CDR1 MRHNA and CDR2 SNTAGT come from the germline V gene. The CDR3 consists of 14 residues. V was shortened by 4 bases and J by 8 bases, with 15 bases between the two germline ends. CDR3 protein: CASSVVGSSDEQFF. In nucleotides, the CDR3 is TGTGCCAGCAGTGTTGTAGGGAGCAGCGATGAGCAGTTCTTC.

The gene calls are TRBV12-3 or TRBV12-4 and TRBJ2-2, with D tentatively TRBD1 (5 bases). This CDR3 comprises 13 residues. Between the trimmed V and J ends, which lost 4 bases and 8 bases, there was a span of 11 bases. CDR3 sequence reads: CASSSTGVGELFF. CDR3 coding DNA: TGTGCCAGCAGTTCTACAGGTGTAGGGGAGCTGTTTTTT.

By share, this clone ranks as medium-sized. The same CDR3 arises from other DNA sequences in this sample as well. The J gene is TRBJ1-4, the V gene TRBV12-3 or TRBV12-4, with 9 bases aligning to TRBD1. This CDR3 has 13 residues. V was clipped by 3 bases and J by 7 bases; unmatched bases: 0. CDR3 nucleotides: TGTGCCAGCAGTTTGGGACAGGGTGAAAAACTGTTTTTT. It codes for CASSLGQGEKLFF.

The chain carries TRBV29-1 and TRBJ1-4; 12 bases are shared with TRBD1. CDR1 and CDR2 (germline): SQVTM, ANQGSEA. The CDR3 runs to 15 residues. J was trimmed by 10 bases and V by 2 bases; bases with no gene match: 8. The CDR3 region has the DNA TGCAGCGTTGAAACAGGGACAGGGGGCGCGGGAAAACTGTTTTTT. Translation: CSVETGTGGAGKLFF.

This sequence joins TRBV19 and TRBJ1-2; TRBD1 matches at 8 bases. The V gene's germline CDR1 is LNHDA and CDR2 SQIVND (reference sequence). V lost 6 bases, J lost 4 bases, and 7 bases stayed unmatched. The CDR3 sequence is 14 residues long. The CDR3 coding sequence is TGTGCCAGTAGCGAGACAGGGGTTGGCTATGGCTACACCTTC. This gives the protein CASSETGVGYGYTF.